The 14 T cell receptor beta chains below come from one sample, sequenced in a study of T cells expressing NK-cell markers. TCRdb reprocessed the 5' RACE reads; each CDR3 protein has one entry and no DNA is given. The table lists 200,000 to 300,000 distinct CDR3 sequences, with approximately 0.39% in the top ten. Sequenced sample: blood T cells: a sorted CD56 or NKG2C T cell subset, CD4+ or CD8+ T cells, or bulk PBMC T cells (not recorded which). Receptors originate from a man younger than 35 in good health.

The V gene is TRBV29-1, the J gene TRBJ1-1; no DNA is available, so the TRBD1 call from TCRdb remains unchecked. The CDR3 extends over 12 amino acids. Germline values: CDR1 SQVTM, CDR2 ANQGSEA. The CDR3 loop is CSVGTQGTEAFF.

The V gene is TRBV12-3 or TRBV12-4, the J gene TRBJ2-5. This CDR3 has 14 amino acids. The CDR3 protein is CASSLVGNQETQYF.

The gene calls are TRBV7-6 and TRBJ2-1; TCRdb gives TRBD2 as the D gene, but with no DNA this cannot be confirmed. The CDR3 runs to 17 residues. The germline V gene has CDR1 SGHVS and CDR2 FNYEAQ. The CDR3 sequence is CASSLFHGSSGVNEQFF.

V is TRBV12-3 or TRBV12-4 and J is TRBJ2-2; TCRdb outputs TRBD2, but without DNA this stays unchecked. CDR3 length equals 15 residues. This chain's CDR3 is CASSVLAGSTGELFF.

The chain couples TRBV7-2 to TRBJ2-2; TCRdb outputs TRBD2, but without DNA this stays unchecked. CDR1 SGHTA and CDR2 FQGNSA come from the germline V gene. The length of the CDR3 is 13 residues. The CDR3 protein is CASRIAGGGELFF.

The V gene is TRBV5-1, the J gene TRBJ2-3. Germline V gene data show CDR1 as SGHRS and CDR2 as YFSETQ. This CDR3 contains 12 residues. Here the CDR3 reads CASSPMGDTQYF.

The CDR3 loop is CASSLLPGPTDTQYF. The J gene is TRBJ2-3, the V gene TRBV7-6; with no DNA, the TCRdb D assignment of TRBD1 cannot be verified. Germline V lookup: CDR1 SGHVS, CDR2 FNYEAQ. The CDR3 sequence is 15 residues long.

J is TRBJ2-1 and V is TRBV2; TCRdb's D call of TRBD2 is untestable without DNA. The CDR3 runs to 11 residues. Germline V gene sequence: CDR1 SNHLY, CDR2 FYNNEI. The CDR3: CASELAGGQFF.

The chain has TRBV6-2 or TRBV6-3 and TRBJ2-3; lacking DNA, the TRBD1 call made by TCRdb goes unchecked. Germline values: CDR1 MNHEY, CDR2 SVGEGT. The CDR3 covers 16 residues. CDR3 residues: CASSYPYRTSTDTQYF.

The CDR3 loop reads CASSFGGWGEKLFF. The chain has TRBV27 and TRBJ1-4; without DNA, the TCRdb call of TRBD1 cannot be checked. Germline V CDR1 and CDR2: MNHEY, SMNVEV (reference sequence). This CDR3 is built from 14 residues. The full variable domain, completed using reference TRBV27 and TRBJ1-4, is EAQVTQNPRYLITVTGKKLTVTCSQNMNHEYMSWYRQDPGLGLRQIYYSMNVEVTDKGDVPEGYKVSRKEKRNFPLILESPSPNQTSLYFCASSFGGWGEKLFFGSGTQLSVL.

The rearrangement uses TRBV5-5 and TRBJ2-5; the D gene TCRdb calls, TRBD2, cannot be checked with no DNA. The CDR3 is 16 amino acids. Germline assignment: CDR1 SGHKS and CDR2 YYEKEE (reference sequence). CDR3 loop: CASSLSTGATQETQYF.

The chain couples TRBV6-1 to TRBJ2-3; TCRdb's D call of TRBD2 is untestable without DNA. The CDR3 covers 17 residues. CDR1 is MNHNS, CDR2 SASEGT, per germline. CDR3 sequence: CASRIWTTPGSTDTQYF.

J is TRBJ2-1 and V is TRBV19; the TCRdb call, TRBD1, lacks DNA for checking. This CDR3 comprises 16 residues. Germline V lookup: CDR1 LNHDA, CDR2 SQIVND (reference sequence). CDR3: CASSIASGVLYNEQFF.

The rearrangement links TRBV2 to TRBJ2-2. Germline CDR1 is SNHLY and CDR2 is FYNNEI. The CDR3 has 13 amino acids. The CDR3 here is CASSGDGTGELFF.